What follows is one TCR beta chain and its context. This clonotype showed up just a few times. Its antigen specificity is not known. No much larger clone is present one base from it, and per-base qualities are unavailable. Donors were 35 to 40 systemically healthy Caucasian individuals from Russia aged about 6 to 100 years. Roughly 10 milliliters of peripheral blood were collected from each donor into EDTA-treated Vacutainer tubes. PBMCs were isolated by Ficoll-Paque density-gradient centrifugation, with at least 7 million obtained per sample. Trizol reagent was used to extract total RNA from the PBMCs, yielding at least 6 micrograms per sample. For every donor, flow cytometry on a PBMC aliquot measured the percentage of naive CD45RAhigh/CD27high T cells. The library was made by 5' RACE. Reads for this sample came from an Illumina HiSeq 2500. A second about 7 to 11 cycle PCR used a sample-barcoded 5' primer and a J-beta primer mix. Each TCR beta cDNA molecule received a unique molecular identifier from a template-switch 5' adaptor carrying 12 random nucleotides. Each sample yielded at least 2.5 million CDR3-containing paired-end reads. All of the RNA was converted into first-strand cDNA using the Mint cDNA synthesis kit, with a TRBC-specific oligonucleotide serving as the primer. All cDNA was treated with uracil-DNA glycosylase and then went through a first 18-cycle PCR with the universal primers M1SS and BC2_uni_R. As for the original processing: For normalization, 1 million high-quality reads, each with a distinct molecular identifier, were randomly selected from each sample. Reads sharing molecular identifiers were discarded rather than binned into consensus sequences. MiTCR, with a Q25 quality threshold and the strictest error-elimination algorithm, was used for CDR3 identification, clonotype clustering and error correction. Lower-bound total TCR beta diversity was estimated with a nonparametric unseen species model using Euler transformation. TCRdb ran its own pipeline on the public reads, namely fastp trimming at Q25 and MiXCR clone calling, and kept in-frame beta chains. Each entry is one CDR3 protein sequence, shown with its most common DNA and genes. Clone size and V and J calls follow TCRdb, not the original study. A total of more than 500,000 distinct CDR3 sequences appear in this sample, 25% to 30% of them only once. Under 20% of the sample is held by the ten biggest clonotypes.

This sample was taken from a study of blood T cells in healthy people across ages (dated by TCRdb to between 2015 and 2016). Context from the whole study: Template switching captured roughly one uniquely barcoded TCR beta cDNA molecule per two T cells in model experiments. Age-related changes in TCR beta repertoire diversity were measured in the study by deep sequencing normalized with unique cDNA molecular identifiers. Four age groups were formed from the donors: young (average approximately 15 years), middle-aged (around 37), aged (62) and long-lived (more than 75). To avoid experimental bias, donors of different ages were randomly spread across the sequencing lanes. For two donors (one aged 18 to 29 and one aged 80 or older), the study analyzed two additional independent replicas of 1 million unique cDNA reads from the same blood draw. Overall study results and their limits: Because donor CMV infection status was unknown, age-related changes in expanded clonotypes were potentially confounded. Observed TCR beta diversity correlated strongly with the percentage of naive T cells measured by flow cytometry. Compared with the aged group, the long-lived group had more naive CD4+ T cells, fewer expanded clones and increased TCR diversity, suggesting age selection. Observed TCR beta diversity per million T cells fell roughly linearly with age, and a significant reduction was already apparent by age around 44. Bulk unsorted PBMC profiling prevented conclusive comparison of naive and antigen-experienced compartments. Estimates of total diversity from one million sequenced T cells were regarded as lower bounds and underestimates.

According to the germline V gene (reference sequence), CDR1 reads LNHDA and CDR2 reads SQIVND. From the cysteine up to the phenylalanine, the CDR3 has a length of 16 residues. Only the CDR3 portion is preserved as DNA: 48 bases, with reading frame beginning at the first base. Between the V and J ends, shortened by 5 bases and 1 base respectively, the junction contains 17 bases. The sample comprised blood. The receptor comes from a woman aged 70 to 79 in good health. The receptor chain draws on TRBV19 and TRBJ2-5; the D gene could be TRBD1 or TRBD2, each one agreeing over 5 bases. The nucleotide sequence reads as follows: TGTGCCAGTAGTCTGGGACGAACGGGGCCCCAAGAGACCCAGTACTTC. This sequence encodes CASSLGRTGPQETQYF.